Each of the 14 T cell receptor beta chains below was sequenced from the same sample in a study of T-cell memory formation after mild COVID-19. Using its own MiXCR run on the 5' RACE reads, TCRdb lists one record per CDR3 protein. Of roughly 120,000 distinct CDR3 sequences listed, about 17% are singletons. The material sequenced was PBMCs or a T cell subset sorted from them (not recorded which). The source of these receptors is an adult woman who had mild COVID-19 (a few samples of this study predate the infection). Cell type and time point are not known.

The chain joins TRBV5-1 to TRBJ2-1, with 9 bases aligning to TRBD1. Trimming cost V 0 bases and J 11 bases; bases outside gene matches: 12. The germline V gene encodes CDR1 SGHRS and CDR2 YFSETQ. The CDR3 contains 16 residues. The CDR3 DNA reads as TGCGCCAGCAGCTTGGGGACCGGGACAGGGACCCAAAAGCAGTTCTTC. It specifies CASSLGTGTGTQKQFF.

This rearrangement joins TRBV7-9 to TRBJ2-5; D gene uncertain. The CDR3 totals 15 residues. Per germline, CDR1 SEHNR and CDR2 FQNEAQ (reference sequence). V lost 2 bases, J lost 2 bases, and 12 bases lay in between. The CDR3 DNA sequence: TGTGCCAGCAGCTTAAGGTTCGGGCGGCAAGAGACCCAGTACTTC. Residues: CASSLRFGRQETQYF.

This chain connects TRBV20-1 to TRBJ2-1, with 7 positions matching TRBD2. There are 14 residues in the CDR3. Germline trimming cut 0 bases from V and 10 bases from J; bases unmatched to any gene: 9. The germline V gene encodes CDR1 DFQATT and CDR2 SNEGSKA (reference sequence). In nucleotides, the CDR3 is TGCAGTGCTAGAGATGGGAGGGGAGTTGCGGAGCAGTTCTTC. Translating it yields CSARDGRGVAEQFF.

A few counts support this clonotype. V is TRBV6-5 and J is TRBJ2-5; perhaps TRBD1 as D (6 bases). CDR3 size: 16 residues. Germline V CDR1 and CDR2: MNHEY, SVGAGI. Trimming removed 5 bases from V and 5 bases from J, with 21 bases in between. The CDR3 is CASSRGIRTATETQYF. In DNA form, the CDR3 reads TGTGCCAGCAGTAGGGGGATTAGGACAGCGACGGAGACCCAGTACTTC.

This clonotype occurred a few times. This chain connects TRBV24-1 to TRBJ2-5, with 8 bases lining up with TRBD2. Germline-derived CDR1 and CDR2 are KGHDR and SFDVKD. The CDR3 covers 14 residues. V lost 9 bases and J lost 2; bases outside the gene matches: 7. CDR3 nucleotides: TGTGCCACCGCCCGGGCGGGGGGACAAGAGACCCAGTACTTC. Its protein is CATARAGGQETQYF.

The chain links TRBV12-3 or TRBV12-4 to TRBJ1-2; D unresolved. V was pared by 6 bases and J by 8 bases, with 22 bases between. This CDR3 has 15 residues. The CDR3 is CASSPSRRLPWGYTF. For the CDR3, the DNA is TGTGCCAGCAGCCCCTCGCGACGGCTACCTTGGGGCTACACCTTC.

This clonotype was seen only a few times. The chain has TRBV5-5 and TRBJ2-1; D may be TRBD2 (5 bases). CDR3 size: 15 residues. V lost 0 bases to trimming and J lost 6 bases, with 13 bases between them. Germline V lookup: CDR1 SGHKS, CDR2 YYEKEE (reference sequence). CDR3 amino acids: CASSLELGGVNEQFF. Here the CDR3 DNA reads TGTGCCAGCAGCTTGGAACTAGGTGGAGTCAATGAGCAGTTCTTC.

This clonotype turned up a few times. The chain has TRBV4-1 and TRBJ1-5, with TRBD1 as a possible D gene (5 bases). Germline CDR1 MGHRA, CDR2 YSYEKL. Trimming removed 9 bases at V and 5 bases at J, with 14 bases between. This CDR3 contains 13 residues. CDR3 region: CARGHTPHQPQHF. Here the CDR3 DNA reads TGCGCCAGAGGACATACTCCCCATCAGCCCCAGCATTTT.

Here the CDR3 reads CASSQGTGIAGELFF. The CDR3 DNA reads TGTGCCAGCAGCCAAGGGACAGGAATCGCCGGGGAGCTGTTTTTT. V and J are TRBV3-1 and TRBJ2-2; TRBD1 matches 7 bases. J gave up 6 bases and V 1 base, and 5 bases lay outside the gene matches. The CDR3 length is 15 residues. CDR1 and CDR2 from the germline V gene are LGHDT and YNNKEL (reference sequence). The variable domain in full, with the rest retrieved from reference TRBV3-1 and TRBJ2-2, is DTAVSQTPKYLVTQMGNDKSIKCEQNLGHDTMYWYKQDSKKFLKIMFSYNNKELIINETVPNRFSPKSPDKAHLNLHINSLELGDSAVYFCASSQGTGIAGELFFGEGSRLTVL.

DNA of the CDR3: TGTGCCAGCAGCTTAAGTCCACTTAACTATGGCTACACCTTC. Encoded protein: CASSLSPLNYGYTF. The chain has TRBV7-2 and TRBJ1-2; D gene uncertain. The CDR3 sequence is 14 residues long. Trimming pared 2 bases from V and 1 base from J, leaving 8 bases between. In germline, CDR1 is SGHTA, CDR2 FQGNSA.

A few counts support this clonotype. The J gene is TRBJ1-1, the V gene TRBV29-1; D call uncertain. The CDR3 contains 12 residues. V lost 6 bases and J 5 bases, leaving 13 bases between the germline ends. Germline V gene lookup returns CDR1 SQVTM and CDR2 ANQGSEA. CDR3 DNA: TGCAGCGTAGGGCAAGCTCGTACTGAAGCTTTCTTT. This gives the protein CSVGQARTEAFF.

This clonotype appeared a few times. CDR3 in DNA: TGTGCCAGCAGTTACTCACAGGGGGCTGGAAACACCATATATTTT. Translation gives CASSYSQGAGNTIYF. This chain links TRBV6-5 with TRBJ1-3, with TRBD1 matching 8 bases. The V and J ends lost 0 bases and 2 bases, in that order; junction bases with no gene match: 0. CDR3 size: 15 residues. Germline V gene lookup returns CDR1 MNHEY and CDR2 SVGAGI.

This clonotype showed up many times. This chain joins TRBV24-1 and TRBJ2-3, with D possibly matching TRBD1 (6 bases). This CDR3 has 17 residues. V lost 5 bases to trimming and J lost 2 bases, with 19 bases between them. Germline values: CDR1 KGHDR, CDR2 SFDVKD. Here the CDR3 DNA reads TGTGCCACCAGTGCAGGGAGCCAGGGGCCATCCACAGATACGCAGTATTTT. Its translation: CATSAGSQGPSTDTQYF.

This clonotype was detected a few times. The chain combines TRBV19 with TRBJ2-7; 9 bases agree with TRBD1. CDR1 LNHDA and CDR2 SQIVND come from the germline V gene (reference sequence). The CDR3 consists of 14 residues. V trimming: 8 bases; J trimming: 4 bases; junction bases outside the gene matches: 9. The CDR3 bases are TGTGCCAGTGCAATACCGGGACAGGGATACGAGCAGTACTTC. It codes for CASAIPGQGYEQYF.